A selection of T cell receptor beta chains follows, all from one sample in a study of cytomegalovirus exposure and HLA in healthy donors. Produced via immunoSEQ multiplex PCR; TCRdb's table is partial and in-frame only. The sample lists about 150,000 clones; about three quarters were seen once. The specimen was PBMCs. These receptors all stem from a man aged 18-30 years in good health and CMV-seronegative. Each CDR3 is given with its conserved first and last residue. A D gene is named only where the DNA matches it firmly. Clone size appears in some rows only: once, few, many, or a class for an expanded clone.

clone_size	d_call	cdr3_length	v_call	j_call	cdr3_nt	cdr3_aa
-	TRBD2	16	TRBV19	TRBJ2-7	TGTGCCAGTAGTACGGGACTAGCGGGAGGGACCTACGAGCAGTACTTC	CASSTGLAGGTYEQYF
-	-	14	TRBV28	TRBJ2-2	TGTGCCAGCAGGGGGAGTCAGAACACCGGGGAGCTGTTTTTT	CASRGSQNTGELFF
-	-	15	TRBV6-5	TRBJ1-3	TGTGCCAGCAGTCCTCCGGGGGACTCTGGAAACACCATATATTTT	CASSPPGDSGNTIYF
-	TRBD2	15	TRBV4-3	TRBJ2-2	TGCGCCAGCAGCCAATCGCCCGGGGGGACCGGGGAGCTGTTTTTT	CASSQSPGGTGELFF
-	-	14	TRBV9	TRBJ1-5	TGTGCCAGCAGCGTATTTGGAGGAGATCAGCCCCAGCATTTT	CASSVFGGDQPQHF
few	-	15	TRBV4-3	TRBJ1-6	TGCGCCAGCATCGGGAGAAGCTCCTATAATTCACCCCTCCACTTT	CASIGRSSYNSPLHF
-	-	17	TRBV19	TRBJ1-4	TGTGCCAGTAGTATTGTGGGACTTTCCTTGGGACCGGAAAAACTGTTTTTT	CASSIVGLSLGPEKLFF
-	-	13	TRBV2	TRBJ2-7	TGTGCCAGCAGTGAAGAGGAGGGAACCGAGCAGTACTTC	CASSEEEGTEQYF
once	-	15	TRBV18	TRBJ2-7	TGTGCCAGCTCACCAGAGACGGGAAACTCCTACGAGCAGTACTTC	CASSPETGNSYEQYF
-	TRBD2	16	TRBV28	TRBJ2-5	TGTGCCAGCAGTACCCTCGGACTAGCGGTCCAAGAGACCCAGTACTTC	CASSTLGLAVQETQYF
-	TRBD1	14	TRBV27	TRBJ2-7	TGTGCCAGCAGTCCTCATGACAGGGTAGGCGAGCAGTACTTC	CASSPHDRVGEQYF
-	TRBD2	15	TRBV10-1	TRBJ2-1	TGCGCCACGAGACCCGGGGGGAGTTTCAACAATGAGCAGTTCTTC	CATRPGGSFNNEQFF
-	TRBD2	17	TRBV4-1	TRBJ2-7	TGCGCCAGCAGCTATTTACCCCGGGGACTAGCGGAGTACGAGCAGTACTTC	CASSYLPRGLAEYEQYF
-	TRBD2	17	TRBV7-2	TRBJ2-7	TGTGCCAGCAGCTTAGGTTCGGGCGGGAGTATCGGCTACGAGCAGTACTTC	CASSLGSGGSIGYEQYF
-	TRBD2	15	TRBV7-8	TRBJ2-1	TGTGCCAGCAGCCCTAGGACTAGCCCCTACAATGAGCAGTTCTTC	CASSPRTSPYNEQFF
-	TRBD2	17	TRBV13	TRBJ2-7	TGTGCCAGCAGCTCAGCCGGGAGGGCGGGAGACCCCTACGAGCAGTACTTC	CASSSAGRAGDPYEQYF
-	-	16	TRBV11-2	TRBJ2-2	TGTGCCAGCAGCTTAGCGGGAAGGACGATTACCGGGGAGCTGTTTTTT	CASSLAGRTITGELFF
-	-	14	TRBV5-1	TRBJ2-7	TGCGCCAGCAGCTCCACACAACCCCCCTACGAGCAGTACTTC	CASSSTQPPYEQYF
once	-	12	TRBV28	TRBJ2-3	TGTGCCTCGACAACTAGCACAGATACGCAGTATTTT	CASTTSTDTQYF
-	-	15	TRBV7-7	TRBJ2-5	TGTGCCAGCAGCCTTGGACCCTCTAGCGCAGAGACCCAGTACTTC	CASSLGPSSAETQYF
-	TRBD1	13	TRBV29-1	TRBJ1-2	TGCAGCGCCGACCGGACAGGGGGGTATGGCTACACCTTC	CSADRTGGYGYTF
-	TRBD1	13	TRBV10-2	TRBJ2-7	TGCGCCAGCTGGGCCGGACAGGGCTACGAGCAGTACTTC	CASWAGQGYEQYF
-	TRBD1	14	TRBV19	TRBJ1-1	TGTGCCAGTAGTATCGACAGGGTCGGCACTGAAGCTTTCTTT	CASSIDRVGTEAFF
-	-	13	TRBV9	TRBJ2-1	TGTGCCAGCAGCGACCACCCTAGCGTTGAGCAGTTCTTC	CASSDHPSVEQFF
-	-	13	TRBV28	TRBJ2-5	TGTGCCAGCCAGACTAGACCCCAAGAGACCCAGTACTTC	CASQTRPQETQYF
-	TRBD2	17	TRBV28	TRBJ2-1	TGTGCCAGCAGTAGACTAGCGGGAGCCTACTCCGGCAATGAGCAGTTCTTC	CASSRLAGAYSGNEQFF
once	-	14	TRBV10-3	TRBJ2-1	TGTGCCATCAGTGGGAGGGGGGGTAACAATGAGCAGTTCTTC	CAISGRGGNNEQFF
-	-	14	TRBV29-1	TRBJ2-7	TGCAGCGTTCAAACAGGGGGGGCCGCCTCGGGGCAGTACTTC	CSVQTGGAASGQYF
-	TRBD2	15	TRBV27	TRBJ2-7	TGTGCCAGCAAGGTGGCTAGCGGCCCCACCTACGAGCAGTACTTC	CASKVASGPTYEQYF
-	TRBD2	15	TRBV5-6	TRBJ2-1	TGTGCCAGCAGCCCCCGACTAGCGGGGAACAATGAGCAGTTCTTC	CASSPRLAGNNEQFF
once	-	14	TRBV6-5	TRBJ1-1	TGTGCCAGCAGTTACTCCACAGGGAATACTGAAGCTTTCTTT	CASSYSTGNTEAFF
-	TRBD1	16	TRBV6-5	TRBJ2-7	TGTGCCAGCAGTCACTATCGGACAGGGGGCTCCTACGAGCAGTACTTC	CASSHYRTGGSYEQYF
-	-	13	TRBV27	TRBJ1-5	TGTGCCAGCAGTTTTAACGGTTATCAGCCCCAGCATTTT	CASSFNGYQPQHF
-	-	14	TRBV27	TRBJ1-5	TGTGCCAGCAGTTCCAGACAGGGCAATCAGCCCCAGCATTTT	CASSSRQGNQPQHF
-	-	21	TRBV4-3	TRBJ2-4	TGCGCCAGCAGCCCAGGACTGGTCCCAAGACCCGTTCGGTGGGCCAAAAACATTCAGTACTTC	CASSPGLVPRPVRWAKNIQYF
-	TRBD2	10	TRBV29-1	TRBJ2-7	TGCAGCGTTGGCGGGAGCGAGCAGTACTTC	CSVGGSEQYF
few	TRBD2	17	TRBV5-1	TRBJ2-7	TGCGCCAGCAGCTTGTATCCAGCGGGAGATGGATCCTACGAGCAGTACTTC	CASSLYPAGDGSYEQYF
once	TRBD2	17	TRBV28	TRBJ2-3	TGTGCCAGCAGTTTAGCGTCTAGCGGGGTCCGCACAGATACGCAGTATTTT	CASSLASSGVRTDTQYF
-	TRBD2	16	TRBV12-5	TRBJ2-5	TGTGCTAGTGGTAGGGGGGTGGCGGGAGGGGAAGAGACCCAGTACTTC	CASGRGVAGGEETQYF
many	TRBD2	15	TRBV6-1	TRBJ2-1	TGTGCCAGCAGTGAATTAGCGGGCTCCTACAATGAGCAGTTCTTC	CASSELAGSYNEQFF
-	-	16	TRBV4-1	TRBJ1-2	TGCGCCAGCAGCCAAGATTTGGGCAGGGGTAACTATGGCTACACCTTC	CASSQDLGRGNYGYTF
-	-	14	TRBV27	TRBJ2-5	TGTGCCAGCAGTTTATCCCTAGCTCGGGGGACCCAGTACTTC	CASSLSLARGTQYF
-	-	15	TRBV19	TRBJ2-2	TGTGCCAGTATCTATACAGGAAGGGGCACCGGGGAGCTGTTTTTT	CASIYTGRGTGELFF
-	TRBD2	13	TRBV10-2	TRBJ2-7	TGCGCCAGCAGGTTAGCGGGCTCCTACGAGCAGTACTTC	CASRLAGSYEQYF
-	TRBD1	16	TRBV30	TRBJ1-1	TGTGCCTGGGATGGACAGGGCGGGGGTGGGGACACTGAAGCTTTCTTT	CAWDGQGGGGDTEAFF
few	-	17	TRBV28	TRBJ1-4	TGTGCCAGCAGTTCCCCGGCCTCAGGCAAGACTAATGAAAAACTGTTTTTT	CASSSPASGKTNEKLFF
few	-	13	TRBV5-1	TRBJ1-1	TGCGCCAGCAGCTTTAGGGGGGGAACTGAAGCTTTCTTT	CASSFRGGTEAFF
-	TRBD2	15	TRBV5-1	TRBJ2-7	TGCGCCAGCAGCTTAGGCACGGGACTATACTACGAGCAGTACTTC	CASSLGTGLYYEQYF
-	TRBD2	12	TRBV29-1	TRBJ2-1	TGCAGCGTGCGGACTAGCTACAATGAGCAGTTCTTC	CSVRTSYNEQFF
-	-	15	TRBV7-6	TRBJ1-2	TGTGCCAGCAGCCCCACCTGGGACTATCTGGAGGGCTACACCTTC	CASSPTWDYLEGYTF
-	-	13	TRBV30	TRBJ2-7	TGTGCCTGGAGTGACCAGGGGGGTTACGAGCAGTACTTC	CAWSDQGGYEQYF